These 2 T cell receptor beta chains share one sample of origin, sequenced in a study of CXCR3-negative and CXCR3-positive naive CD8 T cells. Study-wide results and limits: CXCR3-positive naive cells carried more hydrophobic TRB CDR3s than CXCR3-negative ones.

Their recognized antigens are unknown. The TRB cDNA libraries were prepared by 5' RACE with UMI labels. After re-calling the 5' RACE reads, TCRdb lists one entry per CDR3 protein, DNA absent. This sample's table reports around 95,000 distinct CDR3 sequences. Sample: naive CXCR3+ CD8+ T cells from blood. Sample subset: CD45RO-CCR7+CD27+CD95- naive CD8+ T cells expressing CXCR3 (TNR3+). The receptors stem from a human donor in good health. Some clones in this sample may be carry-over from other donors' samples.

Here the CDR3 reads CASSERRGAWDQETQYF. The chain uses TRBV7-9 and TRBJ2-5; the TCRdb call, TRBD1, lacks DNA for checking. The CDR3 totals 17 residues. Looked up from germline, CDR1 is SEHNR and CDR2 is FQNEAQ (reference sequence). The variable domain in full, completed from reference TRBV7-9 and TRBJ2-5, reads DTGVSQNPRHKITKRGQNVTFRCDPISEHNRLYWYRQTLGQGPEFLTYFQNEAQLEKSRLLSDRFSAERPKGSFSTLEIQRTEQGDSAMYLCASSERRGAWDQETQYFGPGTRLLVL.

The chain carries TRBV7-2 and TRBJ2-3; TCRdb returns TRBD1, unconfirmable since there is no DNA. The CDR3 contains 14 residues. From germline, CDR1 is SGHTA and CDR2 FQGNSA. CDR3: CASSSLGAADTQYF.